This record covers a single T cell receptor beta chain. What it recognizes is unknown. The data belong to a study of shared clonotypes between healthy human individuals. Notes on the study in general: Shared across a few donors were around 5% of the naive CD4 clonotypes.

The CDR3 extends over 15 amino acids. In germline, CDR1 is MRHNA, CDR2 SNTAGT. V shed 4 bases, J shed 3 bases, and the junction held 8 bases outside the gene matches. Investigators spread the genomic DNA of each subset evenly over several immunoSEQ plates. In the study's own analysis: ImmunoSEQ output lacked quality scores and full-length reads, limiting matched filtering. The table came from immunoSEQ multiplex PCR; TCRdb's copy has only in-frame clones and leaves some out. The V and J calls and clone size come from that table; D and trimming were worked out from the DNA. The sample gives about 2.4 million clones, 90% to 95% of which show up once; 0.35% to 0.45% is in the top ten.

What was sequenced was naive CD4+ T cells from PBMCs. Subset denoted: CD45RA+ positively selected. This receptor was identified in a man between 18 and 29 years old in good health. Some clones in this sample may be carry-over from other donors' samples. The chain uses TRBV6-4 and TRBJ2-7, with TRBD2 identical over 8 bases. The CDR3 nucleotides read TGTGCCAGCAGTGTAAGAGCGGGAGTCTTCTACGAGCAGTACTTC. Translation gives CASSVRAGVFYEQYF.